The rows below give T cell receptor beta chains drawn from one sample of a study of OX40 agonist ivuxolimab in advanced cancers. Sequenced by immunoSEQ multiplex PCR; TCRdb stores in-frame clones only, minus some. The table lists about 54,000 clones, roughly 86% of them singletons. The specimen was CD4+ or CD8+ T cells sorted from blood, collected in a trial of the OX40 agonist ivuxolimab. These receptors originate from an adult with an advanced solid tumor such as melanoma, head and neck, liver or kidney cancer. The CDR3 runs from the conserved cysteine through the conserved F or W. The D gene is left open where the match is weak. Clone size is not always given. Where it is, it says once, few, many or a class for expanded clones.

d_gene,j_gene,abundance,v_gene,CDR3aa,CDR3nt
.,TRBJ2-3,.,TRBV5-6,CASSLGQGRADTQYF,TGTGCCAGCAGCTTGGGGCAGGGGAGGGCAGATACGCAGTATTTT
.,TRBJ2-1,once,TRBV5-1,CASSLGLIQFF,TGCGCCAGCAGCTTGGGGCTAATTCAGTTCTTC
.,TRBJ1-6,.,TRBV7-8,CASSLGTMNSPLHF,TGTGCCAGCAGCCTGGGAACCATGAATTCACCCCTCCACTTT
TRBD2,TRBJ2-7,once,TRBV4-3,CASSRKLAGGYEQYF,TGCGCCAGCAGCCGAAAACTAGCGGGAGGCTACGAGCAGTACTTC
.,TRBJ1-5,.,TRBV19,CASSIGGSNQPQHF,TGTGCCAGTAGTATCGGGGGAAGCAATCAGCCCCAGCATTTT
.,TRBJ1-2,.,TRBV5-4,CASSSDSYGYTF,TGTGCCAGCAGCTCGGACAGCTATGGCTACACCTTC
.,TRBJ2-7,few,TRBV19,CASSRDVSSYEQYF,TGTGCCAGTAGTAGAGACGTGAGCTCCTACGAGCAGTACTTC
.,TRBJ2-1,.,TRBV30,CAWGLGRWGSYNEQFF,TGTGCCTGGGGACTCGGACGGTGGGGTAGCTACAATGAGCAGTTCTTC
.,TRBJ2-1,.,TRBV4-3,CASSLSNEQFF,TGCGCCAGCAGCCTAAGTAATGAGCAGTTCTTC
.,TRBJ1-1,.,TRBV11-1,CASSFERDTEAFF,TGTGCCAGCAGCTTTGAAAGGGACACTGAAGCTTTCTTT
.,TRBJ2-3,.,TRBV10-3,CAISELRDTQYF,TGTGCCATCAGTGAGCTAAGAGATACGCAGTATTTT
.,TRBJ1-3,.,TRBV11-2,CASSSRFFSGNTIYF,TGTGCCAGCAGCTCGAGGTTCTTCTCTGGAAACACCATATATTTT
TRBD1,TRBJ2-7,.,TRBV10-3,CAISESNGRDRSSYEQYF,TGTGCCATCAGTGAGTCGAATGGTCGGGACAGGAGCTCCTACGAGCAGTACTTC
TRBD2,TRBJ2-3,once,TRBV11-2,CASSFFVGRSDTQYF,TGTGCCAGCAGCTTCTTCGTCGGGAGGTCAGATACGCAGTATTTT
TRBD1,TRBJ2-1,.,TRBV7-2,CASSSNRGPIYNEQFF,TGTGCCAGCAGCTCTAACAGGGGGCCAATATACAATGAGCAGTTCTTC